Described below is a single T cell receptor beta chain sequence and its context. Germline CDR1 and CDR2: SNHLY and FYNNEI. CDR3 length: 12 residues. The V and J ends lost 6 bases and 3 bases respectively, with 9 bases between them. This entry belongs to a study of blood T cell repertoires in COVID-19. Using immunoSEQ multiplex PCR, the repertoire was profiled, and TCRdb retains in-frame clones only, with some absent. In the table there are about 160,000 clones, more than 75% of which are singletons. Sequencing was carried out using peripheral blood. The receptor's source is an elderly man with acute or convalescent COVID-19. The rearrangement joins TRBV2 to TRBJ2-7; D is ambiguous. CDR3 nucleotides: TGTGCCAGCAGGGCGGAAAGCTACGAGCAGTACTTC. It codes for CASRAESYEQYF.